These 10 T cell receptor beta chains share one sample of origin, sequenced in a study of cytotoxic CD8 clonotypes in ibrutinib-treated CLL. Profiled with immunoSEQ multiplex PCR; TCRdb holds only in-frame clones, not every one. The table records roughly 330,000 clones, under 70% of them present only once. The material sequenced was PBMCs, taken after 36 months of ibrutinib treatment. These receptors were obtained from a human donor with chronic lymphocytic leukemia.

The chain uses TRBV9 and TRBJ2-2; 12 bases align to TRBD1. CDR3 length: 16 residues. V dropped 3 bases and J dropped 4; count of bases not matched to a gene: 4. CDR1 is SGDLS and CDR2 is YYNGEE in the germline V gene. The CDR3: CASSAGQGAGTGELFF. DNA of the CDR3: TGTGCCAGCAGCGCGGGACAGGGGGCAGGCACCGGGGAGCTGTTTTTT.

This clone has a handful of counts. V gene TRBV29-1 combines with J gene TRBJ1-1; D remains unclear. Per germline, CDR1 SQVTM and CDR2 ANQGSEA. V was shortened by 5 bases and J by 4 bases, with 5 bases between the two germline ends. The CDR3 extends over 10 amino acids. The CDR3 is CSVLGTEAFF. CDR3 bases: TGCAGCGTTTTGGGCACTGAAGCTTTCTTT.

J is TRBJ2-7 and V is TRBV20-1, with D unresolved. The V gene lost 2 bases and the J gene lost 5 bases, with 7 bases spanning the gap. The CDR3 covers 11 residues. The germline gives CDR1 DFQATT, CDR2 SNEGSKA (reference sequence). This CDR3 reads CSARQANEQYF. CDR3 DNA: TGCAGTGCTAGACAGGCCAACGAGCAGTACTTC.

This clone turned up a few times. V and J are TRBV4-3 and TRBJ1-1, with D possibly TRBD1 on 5 matching bases. The length of the CDR3 is 13 residues. CDR1 is LGHNA, CDR2 YSLEER, per germline. V lost 5 bases to trimming and J lost 1 base, with 8 bases between them. CDR3 region: CASSVTANTEAFF. CDR3 bases: TGCGCCAGCAGCGTGACAGCGAACACTGAAGCTTTCTTT.

The genes are TRBV7-9 and TRBJ2-6; D gene unclear. V was trimmed by 1 base and J by 3 bases, leaving 10 bases between them. Germline V gives CDR1 SEHNR, CDR2 FQNEAQ (reference sequence). There are 16 residues in the CDR3. CDR3 protein: CASSLGRLHGANVLTF. The CDR3 DNA reads as TGTGCCAGCAGCTTAGGTCGGCTGCATGGGGCCAACGTCCTGACTTTC.

This clone was counted between two and nine times. The chain joins TRBV19 to TRBJ1-2; 9 nucleotides line up with TRBD1. V lost 7 bases and J lost 10; bases outside the gene matches: 10. This CDR3 is 13 amino acids long. The germline gives CDR1 LNHDA, CDR2 SQIVND (reference sequence). CDR3 bases: TGTGCCAGTAATGACCGGGACAGGGTAGACTACACCTTC. The encoded protein is CASNDRDRVDYTF.

V gene TRBV28 combines with J gene TRBJ1-1, with unresolved D. The germline V gene encodes CDR1 MDHEN and CDR2 SYDVKM. The CDR3 extends over 16 amino acids. The V end was cut by 5 bases, the J end by 4 bases, with 20 bases between. CDR3 residues: CASSPARARRRTEAFF. The CDR3 nucleotides are TGTGCCAGCAGTCCCGCGCGGGCACGGCGGCGCACTGAAGCTTTCTTT.

The rearrangement links TRBV6-5 to TRBJ1-6; D gene uncertain. The CDR3 covers 14 residues. The V gene lost 5 bases and the J gene lost 2 bases, with 7 bases spanning the gap. Germline loops: CDR1 MNHEY, CDR2 SVGAGI. CDR3 nucleotide sequence: TGTGCCAGCAGTACACTTACCTATAATTCACCCCTCCACTTT. This gives the protein CASSTLTYNSPLHF.

This sequence joins TRBV5-1 and TRBJ2-5, with no clear D. CDR1 and CDR2 from the germline V gene are SGHRS and YFSETQ. V was shortened by 6 bases and J by 5 bases, with 14 bases between the two germline ends. This CDR3 has 13 amino acids. CDR3 in amino acids: CASTSSDGETQYF. Here the CDR3 DNA reads TGCGCCAGCACCTCGTCGGACGGGGAGACCCAGTACTTC.

The J gene is TRBJ2-7, the V gene TRBV7-6; 7 bases agree with TRBD1. The CDR3 is made up of 12 amino acids. CDR1 SGHVS and CDR2 FNYEAQ come from the germline V gene. The trim removed 1 base at V and 6 bases at J, leaving 0 bases unmatched. CDR3 protein: CASSLGDSEQYF. In DNA, the CDR3 is TGTGCCAGCAGCTTAGGGGACAGCGAGCAGTACTTC.